Listed here is a single T cell receptor (beta chain). No antigen is known for it. This sample stems from a study of CD8+CD57+ T cells in acquired aplastic anemia. Study details: CD4+ and CD8+ cells, once sorted, gave DNA averaging around 3.4 ug. Study results and limitations: The study identified 25 to 30 CD8+ CDR3 sequences shared by patients and controls. With respect to CD8+ Simpson's diversity, patients and controls did not differ significantly.

The template for TCR beta VDJ and CDR3 sequence profiling was genomic DNA. TCRdb used MiXCR to reprocess the reads, holding one entry per CDR3 protein. Altogether 250,000 to 300,000 distinct CDR3 sequences are present, approximately 57% being singletons, with the ten largest covering roughly 8%. CDR3 length: 14 residues. Germline CDR1 is SNHLY and CDR2 is FYNNEI. Specimen: sorted CD4+, CD8+, or CD8+CD57+ T cells (not recorded which) from PBMCs. The chain couples TRBV2 to TRBJ2-5; TRBD1 aligns across 7 bases. The DNA matches TRBJ2-7 better at its end, which makes the J call doubtful. This clonotype originated in a human donor with severe aplastic anemia or a healthy control (not recorded which). The CDR3, as DNA: TGTGCCAGCACCGGGACAGCGAACTTCAACGAGCAGTACTTC. Its translation is CASTGTANFNEQYF.